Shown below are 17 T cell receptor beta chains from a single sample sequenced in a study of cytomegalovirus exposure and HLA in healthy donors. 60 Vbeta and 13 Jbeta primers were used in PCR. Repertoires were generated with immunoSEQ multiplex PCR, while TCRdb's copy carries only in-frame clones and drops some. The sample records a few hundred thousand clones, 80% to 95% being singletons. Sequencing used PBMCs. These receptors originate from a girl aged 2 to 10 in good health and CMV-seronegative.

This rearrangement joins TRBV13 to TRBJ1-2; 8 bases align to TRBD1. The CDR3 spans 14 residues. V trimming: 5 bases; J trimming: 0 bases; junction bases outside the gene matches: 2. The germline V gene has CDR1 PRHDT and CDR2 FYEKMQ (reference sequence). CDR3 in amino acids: CASSGQGPNYGYTF. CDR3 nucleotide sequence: TGTGCCAGCAGCGGACAGGGACCTAACTATGGCTACACCTTC.

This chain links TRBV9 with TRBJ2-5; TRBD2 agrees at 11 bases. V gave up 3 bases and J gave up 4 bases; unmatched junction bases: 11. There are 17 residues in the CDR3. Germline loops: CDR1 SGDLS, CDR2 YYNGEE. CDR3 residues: CASSALSGGAVGETQYF. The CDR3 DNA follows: TGTGCCAGCAGCGCTCTTAGCGGGGGGGCCGTTGGAGAGACCCAGTACTTC.

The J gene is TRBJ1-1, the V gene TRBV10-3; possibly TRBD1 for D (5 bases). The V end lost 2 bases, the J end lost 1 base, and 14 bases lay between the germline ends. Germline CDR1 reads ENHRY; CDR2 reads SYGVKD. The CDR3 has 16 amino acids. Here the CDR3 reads CAISEPIDRPNTEAFF. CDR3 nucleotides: TGTGCCATCAGTGAGCCCATCGACAGACCGAACACTGAAGCTTTCTTT.

The CDR3 loop reads CASSPWGTGYGYTF. CDR3 nucleotide sequence: TGTGCCAGCAGTCCCTGGGGGACAGGGTATGGCTACACCTTC. This sequence joins TRBV6-1 and TRBJ1-2; 9 nucleotides align to TRBD1. CDR3 size: 14 residues. The trim removed 5 bases at V and 5 bases at J, leaving 6 bases unmatched. From germline, CDR1 is MNHNS and CDR2 SASEGT.

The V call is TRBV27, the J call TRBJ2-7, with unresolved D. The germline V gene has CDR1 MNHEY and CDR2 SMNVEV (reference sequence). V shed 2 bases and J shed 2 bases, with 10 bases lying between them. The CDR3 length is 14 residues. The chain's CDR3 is CASSLAAVPYEQYF. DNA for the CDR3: TGTGCCAGCAGTTTAGCGGCGGTACCCTACGAGCAGTACTTC.

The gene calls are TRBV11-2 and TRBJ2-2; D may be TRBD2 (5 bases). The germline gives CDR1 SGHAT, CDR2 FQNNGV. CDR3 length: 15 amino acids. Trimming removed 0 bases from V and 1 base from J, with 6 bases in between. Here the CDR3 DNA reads TGTGCCAGCAGCTTAGAGGGGAGGAACACCGGGGAGCTGTTTTTT. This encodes CASSLEGRNTGELFF.

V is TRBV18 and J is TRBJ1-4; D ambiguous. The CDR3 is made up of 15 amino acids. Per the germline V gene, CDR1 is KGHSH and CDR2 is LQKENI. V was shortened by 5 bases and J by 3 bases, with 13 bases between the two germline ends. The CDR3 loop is CASSSGRESNEKLFF. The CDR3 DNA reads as TGTGCCAGCTCATCGGGCCGGGAGTCTAATGAAAAACTGTTTTTT.

The CDR3 DNA sequence: TGCGCCAGCAGCTTTAGCGGGGACCAAGAGACCCAGTACTTC. It is translated as CASSFSGDQETQYF. V is TRBV5-1 and J is TRBJ2-5, with TRBD2 matching over 8 bases. CDR3 size: 14 residues. The J segment lost 0 bases and the V segment lost 2 bases, leaving 0 bases of the junction unmatched. Germline CDR1 is SGHRS and CDR2 is YFSETQ.

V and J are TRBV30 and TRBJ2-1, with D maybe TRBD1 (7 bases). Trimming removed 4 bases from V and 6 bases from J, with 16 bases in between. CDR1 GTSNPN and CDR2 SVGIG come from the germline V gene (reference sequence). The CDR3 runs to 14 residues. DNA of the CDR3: TGTGCCTGGAAGAGGGGGCGGGGAGCCAATGAGCAGTTCTTC. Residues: CAWKRGRGANEQFF.

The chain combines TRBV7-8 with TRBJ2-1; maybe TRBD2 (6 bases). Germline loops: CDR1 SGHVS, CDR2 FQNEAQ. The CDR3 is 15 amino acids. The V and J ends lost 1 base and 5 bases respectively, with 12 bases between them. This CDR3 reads CASSLVRDFNNEQFF. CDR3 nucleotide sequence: TGTGCCAGCAGCTTAGTGCGGGATTTCAACAATGAGCAGTTCTTC. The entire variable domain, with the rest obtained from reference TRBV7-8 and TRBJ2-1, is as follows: GAGVSQSPRYKVAKRGQDVALRCDPISGHVSLFWYQQALGQGPEFLTYFQNEAQLDKSGLPSDRFFAERPEGSVSTLKIQRTQQEDSAVYLCASSLVRDFNNEQFFGPGTRLTVL.

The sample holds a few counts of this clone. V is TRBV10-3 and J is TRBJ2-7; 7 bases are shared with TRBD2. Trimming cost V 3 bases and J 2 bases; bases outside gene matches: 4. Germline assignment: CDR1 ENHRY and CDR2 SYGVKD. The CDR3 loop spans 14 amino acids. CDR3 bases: TGTGCCATCAGTGACCCGGGAGGCACCTACGAGCAGTACTTC. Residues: CAISDPGGTYEQYF.

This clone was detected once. This chain's CDR3 is CASRTGTYEQYF. CDR3 DNA sequence: TGTGCCAGTAGGACAGGAACCTACGAGCAGTACTTC. This rearrangement joins TRBV28 to TRBJ2-7, with 7 bases that match TRBD1. The ends lost 9 bases at V and 2 bases at J; junction bases unmatched: 4. CDR3 length equals 12 residues. Germline CDR1 reads MDHEN; CDR2 reads SYDVKM. The full variable domain, rest sourced from reference TRBV28 and TRBJ2-7, is DVKVTQSSRYLVKRTGEKVFLECVQDMDHENMFWYRQDPGLGLRLIYFSYDVKMKEKGDIPEGYSVSREKKERFSLILESASTNQTSMYLCASRTGTYEQYFGPGTRLTVT.

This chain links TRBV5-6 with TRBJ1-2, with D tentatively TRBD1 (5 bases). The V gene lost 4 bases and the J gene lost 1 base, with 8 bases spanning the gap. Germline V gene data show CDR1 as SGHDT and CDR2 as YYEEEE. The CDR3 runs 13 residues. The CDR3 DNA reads TGTGCCAGCAGCGCAGGGAATAACTATGGCTACACCTTC. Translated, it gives CASSAGNNYGYTF.

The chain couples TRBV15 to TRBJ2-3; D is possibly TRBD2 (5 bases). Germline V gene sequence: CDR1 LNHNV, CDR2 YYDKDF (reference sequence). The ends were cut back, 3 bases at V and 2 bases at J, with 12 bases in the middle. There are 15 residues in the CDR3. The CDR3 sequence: CATSRADSVTDTQYF. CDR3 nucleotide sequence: TGTGCCACCAGCAGGGCGGACTCTGTCACAGATACGCAGTATTTT. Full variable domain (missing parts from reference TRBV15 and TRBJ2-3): DAMVIQNPRYQVTQFGKPVTLSCSQTLNHNVMYWYQQKSSQAPKLLFHYYDKDFNNEADTPDNFQSRRPNTSFCFLDIRSPGLGDTAMYLCATSRADSVTDTQYFGPGTRLTVL.

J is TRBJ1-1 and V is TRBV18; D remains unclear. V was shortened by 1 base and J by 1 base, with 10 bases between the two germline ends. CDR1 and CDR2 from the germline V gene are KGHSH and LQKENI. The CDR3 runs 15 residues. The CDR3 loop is CASSPRGPENTEAFF. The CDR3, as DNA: TGTGCCAGCTCACCACGTGGCCCAGAGAACACTGAAGCTTTCTTT. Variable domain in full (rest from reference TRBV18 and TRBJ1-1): NAGVMQNPRHLVRRRGQEARLRCSPMKGHSHVYWYRQLPEEGLKFMVYLQKENIIDESGMPKERFSAEFPKEGPSILRIQQVVRGDSAAYFCASSPRGPENTEAFFGQGTRLTVV.

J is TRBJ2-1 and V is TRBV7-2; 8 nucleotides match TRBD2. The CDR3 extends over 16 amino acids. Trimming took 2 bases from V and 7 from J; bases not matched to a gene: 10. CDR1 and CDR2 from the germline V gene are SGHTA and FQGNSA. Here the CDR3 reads CASSLLVGTSRNEQFF. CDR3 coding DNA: TGTGCCAGCAGCTTATTGGTGGGGACTAGTCGAAATGAGCAGTTCTTC.

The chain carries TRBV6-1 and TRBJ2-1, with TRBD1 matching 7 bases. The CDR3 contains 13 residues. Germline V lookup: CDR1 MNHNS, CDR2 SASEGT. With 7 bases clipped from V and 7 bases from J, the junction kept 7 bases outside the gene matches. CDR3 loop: CASTTTGLNEQFF. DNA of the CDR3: TGTGCCAGCACCACGACAGGGCTGAATGAGCAGTTCTTC.